This entry lists 9 T cell receptor beta chains sequenced from one sample in a study of lung T cells in sarcoidosis with Löfgren's syndrome. TCRdb used MiXCR to reprocess the reads, holding one entry per CDR3 protein. The table records fewer than 5,000 distinct CDR3 sequences, under 25% of them present only once. The sample taken for sequencing was CD4+ T cells from bronchoalveolar lavage. Receptors were obtained from a human donor with sarcoidosis (Löfgren's syndrome or another form), or a control subject (not recorded which).

This clonotype came up many times. The rearrangement uses TRBV10-1 and TRBJ1-1; tentatively, D is TRBD1 (5 bases). Trimming left V 0 bases short and J 4 bases short, with 12 bases between. The germline gives CDR1 WNHNN, CDR2 SYGVQD (reference sequence). This CDR3 is 15 amino acids long. The CDR3 sequence is CASSESGDPRTEAFF. The CDR3 DNA reads as TGCGCCAGCAGTGAGTCTGGGGACCCTCGCACTGAAGCTTTCTTT.

This clonotype is judged medium-sized. This chain's CDR3 is CASSRNQPQHF. CDR3 coding DNA: TGTGCCAGCAGTAGAAATCAGCCCCAGCATTTT. The V call is TRBV28, the J call TRBJ1-5, with D hard to call. Trimming stripped 5 bases from V and 4 bases from J, with 3 bases between. The length of the CDR3 is 11 residues. Germline CDR1 and CDR2: MDHEN and SYDVKM.

Concerning this clonotype: One junction end does not reproduce the germline sequence, and a read error may be involved. This rearrangement joins TRBV2 to TRBJ2-1; 12 bases fit TRBD2. The CDR3 has 16 residues. Germline assignment: CDR1 SNHLY and CDR2 FYNNEI. This CDR3 is CASRSVLAGGYNKQFF. The DNA of the CDR3 is TGTGCCAGCAGGTCGGTACTAGCGGGGGGCTACAATAAGCAGTTCTTC.

The V gene is TRBV2, the J gene TRBJ2-7; D gene unclear. Germline CDR1 is SNHLY and CDR2 is FYNNEI. Between the trimmed V and J ends, which lost 4 bases and 0 bases, there was a span of 10 bases. This CDR3 region has 14 residues. Written as DNA, the CDR3 is TGTGCCAGCAGTGTTAGGAAGGGCTCCTACGAGCAGTACGTC. Translating it yields CASSVRKGSYEQYV.

Many counts were recorded for this clonotype. V gene TRBV12-3 or TRBV12-4 combines with J gene TRBJ2-3; 8 nucleotides line up with TRBD2. Trimming cost V 7 bases and J 0 bases; bases outside gene matches: 12. The CDR3 extends over 17 amino acids. The chain's CDR3 is CASTQTSARSSTDTQYF. The DNA for the CDR3 is TGTGCCAGCACCCAGACTAGCGCCCGGTCTAGCACAGATACGCAGTATTTT.

This clonotype was detected ten times or more. J is TRBJ2-1 and V is TRBV18, with TRBD1 matching over 9 bases. Germline V gene data show CDR1 as KGHSH and CDR2 as LQKENI. The CDR3 totals 13 residues. With V trimmed by 3 bases and J by 8 bases, 2 bases remained unmatched. The DNA for the CDR3 is TGTGCCAGCTCACCGGGACAGGGACATGAGCAGTTCTTC. Translating it yields CASSPGQGHEQFF.

This clonotype came up many times. As DNA, the CDR3 is TGTGCCGCATCCGCCCGGGCCAATGACTACGAGCAGTACTTC. It encodes CAASARANDYEQYF. The rearrangement joins TRBV19 to TRBJ2-7, with unresolved D. From germline, CDR1 is LNHDA and CDR2 SQIVND (reference sequence). V was cut by 11 bases and J by 3 bases, with 20 bases left in between. The CDR3 runs to 14 residues. The full variable domain, rest sourced from reference TRBV19 and TRBJ2-7, is DGGITQSPKYLFRKEGQNVTLSCEQNLNHDAMYWYRQDPGQGLRLIYYSQIVNDFQKGDIAEGYSVSREKKESFPLTVTSAQKNPTAFYLCAASARANDYEQYFGPGTRLTVT.

In its sample, this clonotype was seen many times. The V and J genes are TRBV30 and TRBJ1-5; no firm D call. CDR1 and CDR2 (germline): GTSNPN, SVGIG (reference sequence). The CDR3 covers 16 residues. V gave up 1 base and J gave up 0 bases, with 13 bases separating them. CDR3 region: CAWSDLRYGSNQPQHF. The CDR3 nucleotides are TGTGCCTGGAGTGACCTACGTTACGGTAGCAATCAGCCCCAGCATTTT.

This clonotype is labeled as medium-sized. V is TRBV28 and J is TRBJ2-3; a possible D gene is TRBD2 (5 bases). The CDR3 runs to 15 residues. Per the germline V gene, CDR1 is MDHEN and CDR2 is SYDVKM. The germline V and J ends were trimmed by 8 bases and 0 bases, with 15 bases remaining between them. CDR3 sequence reads: CASGRVARSTDTQYF. CDR3 in DNA: TGTGCCAGCGGACGGGTAGCGCGTAGCACAGATACGCAGTATTTT.